The source of this T cell receptor beta chain is a study of blood T cells in healthy people across ages. CDR3 length: 17 amino acids. The V gene end was trimmed by 4 bases and the J gene end by 6 bases; junction bases not matched to a gene: 15. Germline V gene sequence: CDR1 SGHAT, CDR2 FQNNGV. The second PCR ran about 6 to 12 cycles with a sample-barcoded 5' primer and J-beta primers. TCRdb analysed the 5' RACE reads with MiXCR anew, one entry per CDR3 protein. The table includes 380,000 or so distinct CDR3 sequences, roughly half detected once. The sequence was obtained from a man aged 55 to 70 in good health. The rearrangement links TRBV11-2 to TRBJ2-5; 9 bases map to TRBD2. The sample taken for sequencing was blood. CDR3 region: CASSWSLAGGGEKTQYF. The CDR3, as DNA: TGTGCCAGCAGCTGGTCTCTCGCGGGAGGGGGTGAAAAGACCCAGTACTTC.